The 16 T cell receptor beta chains given below trace back to one sample, sequenced in a study of patients and donors after allogeneic stem cell transplantation. TCRdb re-derived calls from the RT-PCR reads in MiXCR, one entry per CDR3 protein. The sample includes approximately 160,000 distinct CDR3 sequences, approximately 30% of them seen just once. Material: blood, either unsorted or a sorted T cell fraction (not recorded which). The receptor source for this set is a human donor who was either an allogeneic HSCT recipient or a stem cell or donor lymphocyte infusion donor (not recorded which). It is not recorded whose cells these are; they may come from a transplant donor.

In this sample, this clonotype turned up once. This chain uses TRBV5-6 with TRBJ2-5; D possibly corresponds to TRBD1 (6 bases). Germline-derived CDR1 and CDR2 are SGHDT and YYEEEE. The CDR3 totals 16 residues. Trimming cost V 0 bases and J 2 bases, with 14 bases left between them. The CDR3 spells CASSLAPRTAQETQYF. CDR3 in DNA: TGTGCCAGCAGCTTGGCCCCTAGGACAGCTCAAGAGACCCAGTACTTC.

This clonotype appeared once. This rearrangement joins TRBV9 to TRBJ2-7; TRBD1 agrees at 7 bases. V dropped 0 bases and J dropped 2; count of bases not matched to a gene: 2. Germline V gives CDR1 SGDLS, CDR2 YYNGEE. The CDR3 contains 14 residues. CDR3 nucleotide sequence: TGTGCCAGCAGCGTAGGGGACAGCGCCTACGAGCAGTACTTC. This sequence encodes CASSVGDSAYEQYF.

This clonotype showed up just a few times. The rearrangement joins TRBV14 to TRBJ1-5; D is perhaps TRBD1 (5 bases). Germline V gene sequence: CDR1 SGHDN, CDR2 FVKESK. V lost 4 bases and J lost 11, with 15 bases in between. The CDR3 spans 13 residues. CDR3 DNA: TGTGCCAGCAGCCGGACCCGGGGGAGGACCCAGCATTTT. Its translation is CASSRTRGRTQHF.

The table lists this clonotype with a few counts. The chain employs TRBV20-1 and TRBJ2-3; maybe TRBD2 (6 bases). The V end was cut by 5 bases, the J end by 4 bases, with 16 bases between. Germline V gene sequence: CDR1 DFQATT, CDR2 SNEGSKA (reference sequence). The CDR3 loop spans 14 amino acids. CDR3: CSALAAQRADTQYF. The CDR3 coding sequence is TGCAGTGCTTTAGCGGCCCAGAGGGCAGATACGCAGTATTTT.

This clonotype was detected a few times. The rearrangement uses TRBV18 and TRBJ2-7; D gene uncertain. The CDR3 runs 16 residues. V shed 1 base and J shed 2 bases, with 15 bases lying between them. The V gene's germline CDR1 is KGHSH and CDR2 LQKENI. The CDR3 DNA reads as TGTGCCAGCTCACCACGGGTAGTAACGGATACCTACGAGCAGTACTTC. It translates to CASSPRVVTDTYEQYF. The full variable domain, completed using reference TRBV18 and TRBJ2-7, is NAGVMQNPRHLVRRRGQEARLRCSPMKGHSHVYWYRQLPEEGLKFMVYLQKENIIDESGMPKERFSAEFPKEGPSILRIQQVVRGDSAAYFCASSPRVVTDTYEQYFGPGTRLTVT.

Note on this clonotype: Relative to the germline gene, one junction end is altered; a read error may explain this. The rearrangement uses TRBV20-1 and TRBJ1-1; a possible D gene is TRBD1 (5 bases). This CDR3 region has 12 residues. Germline V CDR1 and CDR2: DFQATT, SNEGSKA (reference sequence). Here the CDR3 reads CSTRDLYTEAFF. DNA of the CDR3: TGCAGTACTAGGGACTTATACACTGAAGCTTTCTTT.

This clonotype was picked up a small number of times. This chain connects TRBV6-5 to TRBJ2-3, with a possible D match to TRBD2 (5 bases). Trimming took off 11 bases at V and 0 bases at J, with 15 bases between the two ends. Germline-derived CDR1 and CDR2 are MNHEY and SVGAGI. This CDR3 comprises 14 residues. The CDR3: CASGSGLSTDTQYF. The CDR3 DNA reads TGTGCCTCGGGGAGCGGCCTTAGCACAGATACGCAGTATTTT.

The table lists this clonotype with many counts. The CDR3 DNA reads TGCGCCAGCAGCTTGGCTGACAGGGCTGGAAACACCATATATTTT. Its translation is CASSLADRAGNTIYF. The chain recombines TRBV5-1 with TRBJ1-3, with TRBD1 matching over 7 bases. The CDR3 runs to 15 residues. The V gene's germline CDR1 is SGHRS and CDR2 YFSETQ. V shed 0 bases and J 2 bases; nucleotides not matched to a gene: 2. The full variable domain, rest sourced from reference TRBV5-1 and TRBJ1-3, is KAGVTQTPRYLIKTRGQQVTLSCSPISGHRSVSWYQQTPGQGLQFLFEYFSETQRNKGNFPGRFSGRQFSNSRSEMNVSTLELGDSALYLCASSLADRAGNTIYFGEGSWLTVV.

The chain is built from TRBV9 and TRBJ1-2, with D possibly being TRBD1 (6 bases). The V end lost 4 bases, the J end lost 6 bases, and 13 bases lay between the germline ends. Germline values: CDR1 SGDLS, CDR2 YYNGEE. The CDR3 has 13 amino acids. CDR3 residues: CASSFRQDDGYTF. The CDR3 DNA is TGTGCCAGCAGCTTCCGACAGGATGATGGCTACACCTTC.

This clonotype was counted only a few times. This chain links TRBV24-1 with TRBJ2-7, with D maybe TRBD2 (5 bases). Germline V lookup: CDR1 KGHDR, CDR2 SFDVKD. Between the trimmed V and J ends, which lost 5 bases and 7 bases, there was a span of 14 bases. This CDR3 is built from 13 residues. DNA for the CDR3: TGTGCCACCAGTGCAAGGGAGTACGGAGAGCAGTACTTC. Amino acid sequence: CATSAREYGEQYF.

This clonotype was picked up a small number of times. This chain links TRBV4-1 with TRBJ2-7; weak D call: TRBD1 (6 bases). Germline V gene data show CDR1 as MGHRA and CDR2 as YSYEKL. V lost 0 bases and J lost 2, with 14 bases in between. This CDR3 has 16 amino acids. The chain's CDR3 is CASSQDSLNRAYEQYF. CDR3 sequence (DNA): TGCGCCAGCAGCCAAGATAGTTTAAACAGGGCCTACGAGCAGTACTTC.

This clonotype was counted between two and nine times. The germline gene is not matched at one end of the junction; a read error may be the cause. The rearrangement links TRBV4-1 to TRBJ1-2; D unresolved. Per the germline V gene, CDR1 is MGHRA and CDR2 is YSYEKL. CDR3 length equals 17 residues. The CDR3, as DNA: TGCGCCAGCACCCAACACGAGAGAAGCTCGCGACGGTTTGGCTACACCTTC. Its translation is CASTQHERSSRRFGYTF.

The rearrangement uses TRBV4-2 and TRBJ1-6, with a tentative D call TRBD1 (5 bases). The CDR3 has 17 residues. Trimming removed 2 bases at V and 9 bases at J, with 20 bases between. The germline gives CDR1 LGHNA, CDR2 YNFKEQ. Written as DNA, the CDR3 is TGTGCCAGCAGCCAAAGAAGTTCTTCGGGGGTGAGTTCACCCCTCCACTTT. Protein: CASSQRSSSGVSSPLHF.

This clonotype was seen more than once but under ten times. The chain combines TRBV28 with TRBJ1-1; a possible D gene is TRBD1 (5 bases). The CDR3 runs 13 residues. Per the germline V gene, CDR1 is MDHEN and CDR2 is SYDVKM. V was clipped by 7 bases and J by 6 bases, with 15 bases between them. CDR3 nucleotides: TGTGCCAGCACTTTCCTTATCAGGGCTGAAGCTTTCTTT. It yields the protein CASTFLIRAEAFF.

V gene TRBV2 combines with J gene TRBJ2-7; 8 positions match TRBD1. The CDR3 consists of 14 residues. V lost 6 bases and J lost 7; bases outside the gene matches: 11. CDR1 and CDR2 (germline): SNHLY, FYNNEI. The CDR3 spells CASRETGQGNEQYF. The CDR3, as DNA: TGTGCCAGCAGGGAAACAGGACAGGGCAATGAGCAGTACTTC.

The CDR3 DNA is TGTGCCAGCAGTTATCAGGGTACCCGGCAGCCCCAGCATTTT. Translating gives CASSYQGTRQPQHF. J is TRBJ1-5 and V is TRBV12-3 or TRBV12-4, with a tentative D call TRBD1 (5 bases). Trimming took off 4 bases at V and 7 bases at J, with 14 bases between the two ends. The length of the CDR3 is 14 residues.